This T cell receptor beta chain was identified during a study of cytomegalovirus exposure and HLA in healthy donors (dated by TCRdb to 2015 to 2018). About the study as a whole: According to an earlier analysis of a few hundred of the donors, roughly 180 million T cells yielded 117 million unique TCR beta sequences and 276 Gb of sequence data. Approximately 310 gigabases of sequencing data and 70 million to 85 million unique TCR sequences were included in an early release covering about 700 HLA-typed donors. Of the roughly 400 genotyped donors, approximately 80% fell in the genetic ancestry cluster associated with self-reported Caucasian donors. The aim of the study was to test whether cataloging public T cell receptors could identify signatures of past pathogen exposure. Using immunosequencing, the study profiled T cell repertoires from some 670 subjects and related those repertoires to cytomegalovirus serostatus. Besides the first cohort of 500 to 700 subjects, a separate validation cohort made up of 120 different subjects was used. To predict cytomegalovirus infection status, the study brought together high-throughput TCR immunosequencing, statistical association of individual TCRs with disease status, and machine learning. A later analysis re-examined previously published TCR beta repertoires from just over 650 donors and added high-resolution HLA genotyping to investigate patterns of TCR occurrence. Rather than drawing on any new phenotypic data, the later analysis identified candidate immune exposures from TCR beta sequences and the way those sequences occurred across donors. To decide whether each TCR beta V gene segment behaved as functional or pseudogenic, an earlier analysis of some 600 of the donors relied on high-throughput TCR beta sequencing. Donor age, sex, ethnicity and CMV serostatus were compiled alongside the repertoire data. A later genetic analysis used genome-wide SNP genotypes for about 60% of the roughly 700 donors, treating that subset as a discovery cohort. Every repertoire in the discovery cohort had been generated on one and the same sequencing platform. Both class I and class II loci were covered by HLA typing, at four-digit resolution. Typing coverage varied by locus: about 629-640 donors for A, B, C, DRB1 and DQB1; approximately 520 for DQA1; around 610 for DPA1; 450 to 480 for DPB1. Because of strong linkage in the cohort, roughly five DR-DQ haplotypes were treated as single units for association and clustering. On average, roughly 240,000 unique TCR beta nucleotide sequences were sequenced per donor among about 400 genotyped donors of the cohort, with roughly 20% of those sequences being non-productive. Overall study outcomes, separate from this receptor: The cohort was sequenced for TCR beta chains only, and without alpha or paired-chain data the features that could be detected were limited. In a later analysis, some 17,000 TCR beta sequences were associated with specific HLA alleles at a false discovery rate of 0.05. Because HLA typing was unavailable for some donors at each locus, only the typed subset was used in association tests. Broadly in line with IMGT annotations, most TCR beta V segments showed up in productive rearrangements about 87% or about 30% of the time in an earlier analysis of 587 of the donors. In a later analysis, several top co-occurrence clusters were reported to appear linked to parvovirus B19, influenza, CMV and Epstein-Barr virus. In a later analysis, the rate of TCR association differed among HLA loci, with DRB1 alleles having the most associated TCRs and HLA-C alleles having the fewest. It was suggested by the authors that the approach could potentially be generalized to other disease states and immunological phenotypes. In vitro tests confirmed that a few of the cytomegalovirus-associated TCR beta chains recognize cytomegalovirus antigens. The classifier was reported to diagnose cytomegalovirus status with high specificity and sensitivity in both the original cohort and the validation cohort. A later genetic analysis associated a missense DCLRE1C variant with V-gene and J-gene trimming of TCR beta chains, and an independent cohort replicated the association. A cluster of highly shared sequence variants was judged likely to represent a technical artifact of the sequencing pipeline. Most TCR sequences were seen in very few donors, while some public TCRs were found in many individuals. The study gave a list of some 150 TCR beta chains associated with cytomegalovirus. Linkage disequilibrium might explain the correlated functional status among segregating V segments, but an unknown experimental factor could not be ruled out. The only immune exposure information available for the cohort was CMV serostatus. Because the 87-base-pair reads could not distinguish some IMGT-functional V segments, including TRBV6-2 and TRBV6-3, those segments were excluded. Sequencing depth was assumed to be roughly uniform across donors in the presence/absence analyses, though that assumption may not hold. In a later analysis, HLA-associated TCR beta chains showed more clonal expansion and lower generation probabilities than non-associated chains that were equally common. Most CMV-associated TCR beta chains appeared to be HLA-restricted in a later analysis, and the HLA associations seemed to be driven largely by CMV exposure. In a later genetic analysis, fewer N-insertions in productive TCRs were reported among donors in an Asian-associated ancestry cluster than the 666-donor mean. A further reported finding was that TCR beta sequences accurately predicted the HLA-A and HLA-B alleles for most subjects in the first cohort. About 17 rarely observed V segments, including chromosome 9 orphons, were excluded from the earlier analysis of some 590 of the donors because counts were too low. Assigning TCR associations to individual alleles was difficult when HLA alleles, especially DR and DQ, strongly co-occurred.

Points on this clone: Its antigen is currently not known. One base away there is no much larger clone; base qualities are not given.

The cohort consisted of 600 to 750 healthy bone marrow donors. Cohort members were all nominally healthy when sampled, although unrecorded immune exposures were likely present. The donor tested CMV seronegative and was one of the 352 seronegative cohort members. A peripheral blood sample was provided by each donor, and peripheral blood mononuclear cells were used for TCR beta sequencing. The Qiagen DNeasy Blood Extraction Kit was used to extract genomic DNA from the blood cell samples. Based on the germline V gene, the CDR1 and CDR2 sequences are KGHSH and LQKENI. Including cysteine and phenylalanine, the CDR3 has 15 amino acids. The sequence is cut down to CDR3 DNA, 45 bases in frame from base 1. After removal of 0 bases from V and 9 bases from J, the junction retains 7 bases not matched to a gene. Receptors were amplified or captured by the immunoSEQ multiplex PCR assay. A mixture of 60 forward primers for TCR Vbeta segments and 13 reverse primers for TCR Jbeta segments was used in the multiplex PCR. A multiplex PCR assay on genomic DNA amplified the CDR3 region of rearranged TCR beta genes. The amplified TCR beta libraries were sequenced on the Illumina HiSeq System as 87-base-pair reads. Per the source publication's procedure: A later analysis tallied 75 million to 95 million unique TCR beta chains across the 666 repertoires, and some 10 million of those chains were shared by two or more donors. To remove PCR and sequencing errors, raw reads were error-corrected and collapsed into unique sequences using a nearest-neighbor algorithm that merged closely related sequences. To assign V, D and J gene segments, CDR3 sequences were aligned to IMGT reference sequences. For a sequence to be retained, a match of at least six nucleotides was required to both a V gene segment and a J gene segment. Rearrangements were classified as productive when the CDR3 lacked stop codons and remained in frame with V and J, and all other rearrangements were classified as non-productive. CDR3 was defined according to IMGT convention as the region running from the second conserved V-encoded cysteine to the conserved J-encoded phenylalanine. Sequences without an unambiguous match to a single V gene segment were excluded from the earlier analysis of 450 to 750 of the donors. An earlier analysis of fewer than 750 of the donors classified V segments as functional when productive rearrangements were above 56.7% and as segregating when the standard deviation between donors was above 5%. To diagnose cytomegalovirus status from the catalog of TCR beta chain sequences, a statistical classification framework was built. In a later analysis, V and J genes were assigned by comparing TCR nucleotide sequences against IMGT/GENE-DB human TR gene sequences. The TCRdist pipeline was used in a later analysis to assign CDR3 sequences and most-parsimonious VDJ recombination scenarios. In a later analysis, each TCR beta chain was defined by its CDR3 amino acid sequence together with its V-gene family, and reads without a unique V-gene family were excluded. In a later analysis, some 600 highly shared, low-generation-probability nucleotide sequences were removed to address suspected cross-contamination and a sequencing artifact. In a later analysis, a clonal expansion index for each public chain was calculated from normalized within-repertoire ranks of inferred template counts. Generation probabilities in a later analysis came from a VDJ recombination model fitted to out-of-frame rearrangements, and those results were checked against IGoR. Hypergeometric tests were used in a later analysis to score TCR-TCR, TCR-HLA and TCR-CMV co-occurrence, with a repertoire-size bias correction applied to the TCR pairs. To estimate false discovery rates, a later analysis permuted the HLA or CMV assignments 20 times. In a later analysis, co-occurring TCRs were grouped using DBSCAN, with TCRdist sequence similarity added in when clustering inside HLA-allele-positive subsets. Repertoires with fewer than 30,000 or more than 120,000 public chains, plus five repertoires with anomalous nucleotide sharing, were excluded from co-occurrence clustering. Drawn from immuneACCESS, this table holds only the in-frame rearrangements with V and J called that TCRdb kept. Clones are partly lost; checked studies trace under half to an unresolved V gene and leave the rest unexplained. V, J and clone size derive from that table, while D and trimming were established from the DNA sequence. For this sample there are around 120,000 clones; around 70% appear just once. The ten largest clones capture approximately 4.1% of the sample.

The material sequenced was PBMCs. This clonotype was sampled from a woman aged 40 to 50 in good health and CMV-seronegative. The chain couples TRBV18 to TRBJ2-5; TRBD2 matches 10 bases in the middle. Read as DNA, the sequence is TGTGCCAGCTCACCACCGACAGCGGGGGGGCCTCCCCAGTACTTC. Protein translation: CASSPPTAGGPPQYF. Full variable domain (CDR3 extended with the reference TRBV18 and TRBJ2-5 proteins): NAGVMQNPRHLVRRRGQEARLRCSPMKGHSHVYWYRQLPEEGLKFMVYLQKENIIDESGMPKERFSAEFPKEGPSILRIQQVVRGDSAAYFCASSPPTAGGPPQYFGPGTRLLVL.